What follows are 10 T cell receptor beta chains derived from one specimen sequenced in a study of blood T cell repertoires in COVID-19. Repertoires were generated with immunoSEQ multiplex PCR, while TCRdb's copy carries only in-frame clones and drops some. The table shows under 200,000 clones, with approximately 84% occurring only once. Sequenced material: peripheral blood. The receptors here all came from a woman older than 75 with acute or convalescent COVID-19.

This chain links TRBV7-2 with TRBJ2-2, with 7 positions matching TRBD2. Looked up from germline, CDR1 is SGHTA and CDR2 is FQGNSA. The CDR3 has 15 residues. With V trimmed by 4 bases and J by 5 bases, 7 bases remained unmatched. The DNA for the CDR3 is TGTGCCAGCAGCTCCTCGGGACTACCAACCGGGGAGCTGTTTTTT. Translation: CASSSSGLPTGELFF.

This clone was seen only a few times. V gene TRBV6-5 combines with J gene TRBJ2-2; D ambiguous. The CDR3 contains 15 residues. V was shortened by 0 bases and J by 6 bases, with 11 bases between the two germline ends. Germline V gives CDR1 MNHEY, CDR2 SVGAGI. As DNA, the CDR3 is TGTGCCAGCAGTTACTCGCTGTCAGAATCCGGGGAGCTGTTTTTT. It translates to CASSYSLSESGELFF.

In this sample, this clone turned up a few times. The CDR3 loop is CASSTGTGGRQPQHF. CDR3 nucleotide sequence: TGTGCCAGTAGTACCGGGACAGGGGGAAGACAGCCCCAGCATTTT. The V gene is TRBV19, the J gene TRBJ1-5, with 11 bases identical to TRBD1. The CDR3 runs 15 residues. Germline values: CDR1 LNHDA, CDR2 SQIVND (reference sequence). Trimming at V came to 4 bases and at J to 7 bases, leaving 6 bases not matched to a gene.

V is TRBV7-3 and J is TRBJ1-1, with D unresolved. This CDR3 is built from 14 residues. The V gene lost 1 base and the J gene lost 2 bases, with 8 bases spanning the gap. Germline lookup yields CDR1 SGHTA and CDR2 FQGTGA. The CDR3, as DNA: TGTGCCAGCAGCTTAAATACGGGTAACACTGAAGCTTTCTTT. Translated, it gives CASSLNTGNTEAFF.

The chain joins TRBV6-5 to TRBJ2-1; the match to TRBD2 covers 10 bases. The germline V gene has CDR1 MNHEY and CDR2 SVGAGI. The ends lost 5 bases at V and 8 bases at J; junction bases unmatched: 9. The CDR3 runs to 15 residues. The CDR3 DNA is TGTGCCAGCAGTCCACCTAGCGGGAGTTACCATGAGCAGTTCTTC. It codes for CASSPPSGSYHEQFF.

V gene TRBV30 combines with J gene TRBJ1-5; D call uncertain. This CDR3 is 13 amino acids long. The V end was cut by 0 bases, the J end by 7 bases, with 10 bases between. Germline CDR1 reads GTSNPN; CDR2 reads SVGIG (reference sequence). The CDR3 reads CAWSVEGEQPQHF. Here the CDR3 DNA reads TGTGCCTGGAGTGTAGAGGGAGAGCAGCCCCAGCATTTT.

This clone was picked up one time. The chain has TRBV11-3 and TRBJ2-1; the match to TRBD1 covers 7 bases. Losses at the gene ends were 1 base for V and 4 bases for J; bases not matched to a gene: 7. Germline V gene sequence: CDR1 SGHNT, CDR2 YENEEA. The CDR3 has 16 amino acids. In DNA form, the CDR3 reads TGTGCCAGCAGCTTAGTCGGGACAGAATTGTACAATGAGCAGTTCTTC. Protein product: CASSLVGTELYNEQFF. Using reference TRBV11-3 and TRBJ2-1 for the parts outside the CDR3, the full variable domain is EAGVVQSPRYKIIEKKQPVAFWCNPISGHNTLYWYLQNLGQGPELLIRYENEEAVDDSQLPKDRFSAERLKGVDSTLKIQPAELGDSAVYLCASSLVGTELYNEQFFGPGTRLTVL.

The chain combines TRBV18 with TRBJ1-1; D perhaps matches TRBD1 (6 bases). Germline V CDR1 and CDR2: KGHSH, LQKENI. V lost 2 bases and J 3 bases, leaving 7 bases between the germline ends. The CDR3 is 13 residues long. Here the CDR3 DNA reads TGTGCCAGCTCACCATGGACAGACACTGAAGCTTTCTTT. Protein product: CASSPWTDTEAFF.

This clone was found once. J is TRBJ2-2 and V is TRBV27, with D possibly matching TRBD1 (5 bases). Germline V gene sequence: CDR1 MNHEY, CDR2 SMNVEV (reference sequence). This CDR3 region has 16 residues. Trimming removed 5 bases from V and 2 bases from J, with 15 bases in between. CDR3 nucleotides: TGTGCCAGCAGTCGACCAGGGTATACTAACACCGGGGAGCTGTTTTTT. This translates into CASSRPGYTNTGELFF.

The table lists this clone with a count of one. The chain uses TRBV14 and TRBJ1-3; 10 bases fit TRBD1. This CDR3 contains 19 residues. Germline values: CDR1 SGHDN, CDR2 FVKESK. J was trimmed by 4 bases and V by 4 bases; bases with no gene match: 16. CDR3 coding DNA: TGTGCCAGCAGCCTCCGGACTCTTAAAGCGGGACAGGGGGGAAACACCATATATTTT. Protein product: CASSLRTLKAGQGGNTIYF.